This T cell receptor (beta chain) was obtained from a study of blood T cell repertoires in COVID-19. Study-level information: The samples span acute and convalescent COVID-19 from the United States, Italy and Spain. PBMCs, B-cell-depleted T cells, or T cells were the source of the cDNA or gDNA that made up the material.

Generated by immunoSEQ multiplex PCR, the TCRdb table keeps only in-frame clones and is missing some. The data show 110,000 or so clones, 75% to 80% seen once. Germline V CDR1 and CDR2: MDHEN, SYDVKM. CDR3 length equals 13 residues. V was pared by 4 bases and J by 4 bases, with 10 bases between. This sequence was found in a human donor in a cohort sampled during active COVID-19. The V call is TRBV28, the J call TRBJ1-2; perhaps TRBD1 as D (6 bases). The sample taken for sequencing was peripheral blood. This CDR3 is CASSSLQGYGYTF. CDR3 DNA: TGTGCCAGCAGTTCACTACAGGGCTATGGCTACACCTTC.